This entry lists 19 T cell receptor beta chains sequenced from one sample in a study of OX40 agonist ivuxolimab in advanced cancers. Generated by immunoSEQ multiplex PCR, the TCRdb table keeps only in-frame clones and is missing some. The sample shows tens of thousands of clones, more than 65% of them seen only once. The source material was CD4+ or CD8+ T cells sorted from blood, sampled in a trial of the OX40 agonist ivuxolimab. These receptors came from an adult with an advanced solid tumor such as melanoma, head and neck, liver or kidney cancer.

This sequence joins TRBV21-1 and TRBJ1-6; the D call TRBD1 from the table was never checked on the DNA. TRBV21-1 is classified as a pseudogene. CDR3 length: 15 amino acids. The CDR3 DNA reads TGTGCCAGCAGCGAAGGAACAGACAGAGTTTCACCCCTCCACTTT. This gives the protein CASSEGTDRVSPLHF.

This clone was seen a few times. V gene TRBV27 combines with J gene TRBJ2-3, with D unclear. The CDR3 is made up of 16 amino acids. The V end was cut by 5 bases, the J end by 2 bases, with 17 bases between. CDR1 is MNHEY and CDR2 is SMNVEV in the germline V gene (reference sequence). CDR3 loop: CASSLSGFPPTDTQYF. CDR3 sequence (DNA): TGTGCCAGCAGTCTGTCTGGGTTCCCCCCCACAGATACGCAGTATTTT.

V and J are TRBV30 and TRBJ2-3; 9 bases are a match to TRBD2. CDR3 length equals 16 residues. Per the germline V gene, CDR1 is GTSNPN and CDR2 is SVGIG (reference sequence). Trimming took 0 bases from V and 5 from J; bases not matched to a gene: 9. The CDR3 nucleotides are TGTGCCTGGAGTGTACGCAATAGCGGGAGAAGAGATACGCAGTATTTT. As protein: CAWSVRNSGRRDTQYF.

The sample holds one count of this clone. This chain uses TRBV9 with TRBJ2-7; D ambiguous. Between the trimmed V and J ends, which lost 0 bases and 4 bases, there was a span of 11 bases. Germline V gene data show CDR1 as SGDLS and CDR2 as YYNGEE. This CDR3 region has 14 residues. The CDR3 spells CASSVDGDLYEQYF. In nucleotides, the CDR3 is TGTGCCAGCAGCGTAGATGGGGATCTGTACGAGCAGTACTTC.

The chain combines TRBV9 with TRBJ2-7; no firm D call. The CDR3 contains 14 residues. Germline lookup yields CDR1 SGDLS and CDR2 YYNGEE. The V end was cut by 0 bases, the J end by 1 base, with 8 bases between. Written as DNA, the CDR3 is TGTGCCAGCAGCGTAGCTACCGGTTCCTACGAGCAGTACTTC. Translated: CASSVATGSYEQYF.

The sample holds a few counts of this clone. The V call is TRBV7-3, the J call TRBJ2-7; 9 bases map to TRBD1. After removal of 2 bases from V and 5 bases from J, the junction contained 10 bases not matched to a gene. Germline loops: CDR1 SGHTA, CDR2 FQGTGA. The CDR3 spans 16 residues. CDR3 DNA sequence: TGTGCCAGCAGCTTAGCACCGGGACAGGGTCCCCACGAGCAGTACTTC. This gives the protein CASSLAPGQGPHEQYF.

The chain employs TRBV30 and TRBJ2-3, with a possible D match to TRBD1 (6 bases). Trimming took 0 bases from V and 5 from J, leaving 15 bases between them. CDR1 and CDR2 from the germline V gene are GTSNPN and SVGIG (reference sequence). This CDR3 region has 15 residues. CDR3 in DNA: TGTGCCTGGAGTGTCAACAGGGTTACAAAAGATACGCAGTATTTT. Its translation: CAWSVNRVTKDTQYF.

This chain uses TRBV6-4 with TRBJ1-1, with 7 bases fitting TRBD1. Per germline, CDR1 MRHNA and CDR2 SNTAGT. This CDR3 spans 12 amino acids. The J segment lost 8 bases and the V segment lost 2 bases, leaving 2 bases of the junction unmatched. The CDR3 sequence is CASSDGTAEAFF. In DNA, the CDR3 is TGTGCCAGCAGTGACGGGACAGCCGAAGCTTTCTTT.

This CDR3 reads CSVSRLAGGEQYF. As DNA, the CDR3 is TGCAGCGTCTCCCGACTAGCGGGAGGCGAGCAGTACTTC. The chain couples TRBV29-1 to TRBJ2-7; 13 nucleotides match TRBD2. The CDR3 is 13 residues long. V shed 6 bases and J 6 bases; nucleotides not matched to a gene: 5. In germline, CDR1 is SQVTM, CDR2 ANQGSEA.

This chain uses TRBV19 with TRBJ1-1, with D unclear. Germline V gene data show CDR1 as LNHDA and CDR2 as SQIVND (reference sequence). V was cut by 4 bases and J by 1 base, with 10 bases left in between. This CDR3 contains 14 residues. The CDR3 DNA sequence: TGTGCCAGTAGTACCGGACGGAAGAACACTGAAGCTTTCTTT. Residues: CASSTGRKNTEAFF.

This chain uses TRBV6-5 with TRBJ1-1; the D is unclear. Looked up from germline, CDR1 is MNHEY and CDR2 is SVGAGI. The CDR3 runs to 14 residues. With 5 bases removed from V and 0 bases from J, the gap between germline ends came to 10 bases. CDR3 amino acids: CASSPRTLNTEAFF. Here the CDR3 DNA reads TGTGCCAGCAGTCCGCGAACATTGAACACTGAAGCTTTCTTT.

The V call is TRBV4-1, the J call TRBJ2-3, with D hard to call. CDR1 and CDR2 from the germline V gene are MGHRA and YSYEKL. Trimming took 1 base from V and 4 from J, leaving 9 bases between them. The CDR3 contains 14 residues. The CDR3 region is CASSQVKGSDTQYF. Here the CDR3 DNA reads TGCGCCAGCAGCCAAGTTAAAGGGTCAGATACGCAGTATTTT.

The rearrangement uses TRBV7-8 and TRBJ1-1; 7 nucleotides align to TRBD1. After removal of 5 bases from V and 5 bases from J, the junction contained 8 bases not matched to a gene. This CDR3 region has 14 residues. Germline lookup yields CDR1 SGHVS and CDR2 FQNEAQ. CDR3 region: CASSPPTGRTEAFF. CDR3 bases: TGTGCCAGCAGCCCCCCGACAGGGCGGACTGAAGCTTTCTTT.

V usage is TRBV5-8 and J usage is TRBJ1-1, with D perhaps TRBD1 (5 bases). The CDR3 is made up of 14 amino acids. With 2 bases removed from V and 7 bases from J, the gap between germline ends came to 15 bases. Germline loops: CDR1 SGHTS, CDR2 YDEGEE. The chain's CDR3 is CASSFGPGPYEAFF. The CDR3 DNA reads TGTGCCAGCAGCTTCGGACCGGGACCCTATGAAGCTTTCTTT.

The V gene is TRBV10-3, the J gene TRBJ2-3; 7 positions agree with TRBD2. The V segment lost 6 bases and the J segment 3 bases; nucleotides outside the gene matches: 9. Per germline, CDR1 ENHRY and CDR2 SYGVKD. The CDR3 consists of 15 residues. The CDR3 sequence is CAISPAGDRTDTQYF. The CDR3 coding sequence is TGTGCCATCAGCCCGGCGGGGGATAGGACAGATACGCAGTATTTT.

The V call is TRBV7-8, the J call TRBJ2-4; D ambiguous. V was clipped by 6 bases and J by 0 bases, with 9 bases between them. CDR1 is SGHVS, CDR2 FQNEAQ, per germline. The CDR3 spans 14 residues. The CDR3 sequence is CASSLTGAKNIQYF. The CDR3 DNA follows: TGTGCCAGCAGTTTGACGGGAGCCAAAAACATTCAGTACTTC.

V is TRBV7-8 and J is TRBJ2-5, with 8 bases identical to TRBD1. With the DNA end fitting TRBJ2-7 better, the J assignment may be wrong. The CDR3 runs to 15 residues. Germline loops: CDR1 SGHVS, CDR2 FQNEAQ. In DNA, the CDR3 is TGTGCCAGCAGCTACGGCAGGGGGCTAAGTAACGAGCAGTACTTC. Its protein is CASSYGRGLSNEQYF.

This chain joins TRBV5-1 and TRBJ2-1, with 11 positions matching TRBD2. In germline, CDR1 is SGHRS, CDR2 YFSETQ. V shed 3 bases, J shed 0 bases, and the junction held 8 bases outside the gene matches. The CDR3 has 18 amino acids. Here the CDR3 reads CASSSRLAGRSSYNEQFF. In nucleotides, the CDR3 is TGCGCCAGCAGCTCGAGACTAGCGGGGAGGAGCTCCTACAATGAGCAGTTCTTC.

The chain is built from TRBV2 and TRBJ2-5; D gene uncertain. Judging by the DNA end, TRBJ2-7 fits better; the J call may be wrong. Germline CDR1 and CDR2: SNHLY and FYNNEI. The CDR3 runs to 15 residues. The CDR3 DNA is TGTGCCAGCAGTGAAGATAGGACCGATACTTACGAGCAGTACTTC. This gives the protein CASSEDRTDTYEQYF.